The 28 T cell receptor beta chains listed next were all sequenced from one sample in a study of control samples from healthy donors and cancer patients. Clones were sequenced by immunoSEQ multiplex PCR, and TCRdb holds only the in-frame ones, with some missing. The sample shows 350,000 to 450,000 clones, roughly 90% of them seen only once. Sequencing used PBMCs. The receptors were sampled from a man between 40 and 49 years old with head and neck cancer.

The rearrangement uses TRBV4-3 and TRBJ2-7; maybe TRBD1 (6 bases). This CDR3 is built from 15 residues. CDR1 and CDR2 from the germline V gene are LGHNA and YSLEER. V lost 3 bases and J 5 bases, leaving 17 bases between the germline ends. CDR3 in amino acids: CASSQATTGPNEQYF. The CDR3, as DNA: TGCGCCAGCAGCCAGGCTACCACAGGGCCCAACGAGCAGTACTTC.

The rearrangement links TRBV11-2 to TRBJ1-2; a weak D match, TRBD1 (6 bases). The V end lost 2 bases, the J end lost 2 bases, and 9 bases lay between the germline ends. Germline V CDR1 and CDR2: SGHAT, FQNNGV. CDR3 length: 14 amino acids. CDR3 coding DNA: TGTGCCAGCAGCTTACAGAGGGGGAACTATGGCTACACCTTC. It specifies CASSLQRGNYGYTF.

DNA of the CDR3: TGTGCCTGGAGGGGGGATTTTAATTCACCCCTCCACTTT. It encodes CAWRGDFNSPLHF. The chain has TRBV30 and TRBJ1-6; weak D call: TRBD1 (5 bases). This CDR3 comprises 13 residues. V was pared by 3 bases and J by 6 bases, with 9 bases between. Germline CDR1 reads GTSNPN; CDR2 reads SVGIG (reference sequence).

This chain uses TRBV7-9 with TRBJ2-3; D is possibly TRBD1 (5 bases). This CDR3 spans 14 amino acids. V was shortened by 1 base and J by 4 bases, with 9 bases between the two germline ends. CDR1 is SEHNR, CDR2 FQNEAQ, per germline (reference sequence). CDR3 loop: CASSLDSQADTQYF. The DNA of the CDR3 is TGTGCCAGCAGCTTAGATTCACAGGCAGATACGCAGTATTTT.

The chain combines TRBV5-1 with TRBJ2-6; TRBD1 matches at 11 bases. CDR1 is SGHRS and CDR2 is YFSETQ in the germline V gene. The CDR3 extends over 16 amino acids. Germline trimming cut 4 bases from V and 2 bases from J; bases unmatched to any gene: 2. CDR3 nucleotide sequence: TGCGCCAGCAGCCCGGGACAGGGGGCTGGGGCCAACGTCCTGACTTTC. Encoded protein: CASSPGQGAGANVLTF.

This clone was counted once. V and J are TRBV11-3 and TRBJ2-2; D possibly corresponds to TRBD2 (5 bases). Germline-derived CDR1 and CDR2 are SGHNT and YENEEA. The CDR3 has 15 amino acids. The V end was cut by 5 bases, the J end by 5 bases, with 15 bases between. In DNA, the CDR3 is TGTGCCAGCAGCCCTAGGAGGCCGGGGACCGGGGAGCTGTTTTTT. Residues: CASSPRRPGTGELFF.

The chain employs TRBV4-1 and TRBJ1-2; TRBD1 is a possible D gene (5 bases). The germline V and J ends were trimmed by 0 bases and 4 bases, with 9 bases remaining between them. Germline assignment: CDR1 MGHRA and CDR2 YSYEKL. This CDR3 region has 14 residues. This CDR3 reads CASSQDDRSYGYTF. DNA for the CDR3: TGCGCCAGCAGCCAAGACGACAGATCCTATGGCTACACCTTC.

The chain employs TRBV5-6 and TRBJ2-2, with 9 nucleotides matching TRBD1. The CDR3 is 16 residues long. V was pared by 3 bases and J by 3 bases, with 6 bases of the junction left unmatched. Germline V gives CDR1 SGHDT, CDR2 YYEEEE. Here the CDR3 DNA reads TGTGCCAGCAGCTCGCCGGGACAGGGTTACACCGGGGAGCTGTTTTTT. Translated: CASSSPGQGYTGELFF.

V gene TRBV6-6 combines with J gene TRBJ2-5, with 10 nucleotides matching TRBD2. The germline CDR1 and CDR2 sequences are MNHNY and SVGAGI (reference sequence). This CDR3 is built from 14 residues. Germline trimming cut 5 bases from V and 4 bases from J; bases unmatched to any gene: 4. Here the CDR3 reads CASSSGGALETQYF. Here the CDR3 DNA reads TGTGCCAGCAGTAGCGGGGGGGCCTTAGAGACCCAGTACTTC.

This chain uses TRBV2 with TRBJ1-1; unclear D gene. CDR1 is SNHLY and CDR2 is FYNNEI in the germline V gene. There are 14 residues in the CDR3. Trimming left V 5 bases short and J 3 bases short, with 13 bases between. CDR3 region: CASSNRGPHTEAFF. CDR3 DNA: TGTGCCAGCAGTAATAGAGGGCCACACACTGAAGCTTTCTTT.

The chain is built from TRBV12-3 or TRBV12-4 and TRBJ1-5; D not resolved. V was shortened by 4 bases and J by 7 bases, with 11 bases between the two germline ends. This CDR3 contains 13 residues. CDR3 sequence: CASSSRQVQPQHF. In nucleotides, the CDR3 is TGTGCCAGCAGTTCGCGTCAGGTACAGCCCCAGCATTTT.

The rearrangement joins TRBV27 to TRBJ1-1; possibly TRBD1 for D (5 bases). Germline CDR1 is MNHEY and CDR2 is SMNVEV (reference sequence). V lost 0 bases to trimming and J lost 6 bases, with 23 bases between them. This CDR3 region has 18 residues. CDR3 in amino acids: CASSLSGRVVVKLPEAFF. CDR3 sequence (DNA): TGTGCCAGCAGTTTATCAGGCAGGGTAGTGGTTAAATTGCCTGAAGCTTTCTTT.

The CDR3 reads CAIKRQGRSEQYF. In DNA form, the CDR3 reads TGTGCCATCAAACGACAGGGTAGGAGCGAGCAGTACTTC. The chain recombines TRBV6-5 with TRBJ2-7; 7 bases are shared with TRBD1. Germline-derived CDR1 and CDR2 are MNHEY and SVGAGI. The CDR3 extends over 13 amino acids. J was trimmed by 6 bases and V by 10 bases; bases with no gene match: 12.

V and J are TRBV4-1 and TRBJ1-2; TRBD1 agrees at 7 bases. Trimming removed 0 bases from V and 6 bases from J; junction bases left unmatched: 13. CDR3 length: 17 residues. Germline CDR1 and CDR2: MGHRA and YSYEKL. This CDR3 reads CASSQEERTGLIHGYTF. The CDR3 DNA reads TGCGCCAGCAGCCAAGAAGAGAGGACAGGATTAATCCATGGCTACACCTTC.

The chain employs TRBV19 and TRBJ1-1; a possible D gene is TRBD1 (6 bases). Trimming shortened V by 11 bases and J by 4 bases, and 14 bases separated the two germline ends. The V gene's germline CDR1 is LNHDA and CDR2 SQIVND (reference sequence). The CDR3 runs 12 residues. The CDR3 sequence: CACGQGLTEAFF. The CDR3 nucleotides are TGTGCCTGTGGGCAGGGGCTCACTGAAGCTTTCTTT. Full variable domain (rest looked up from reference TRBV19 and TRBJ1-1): DGGITQSPKYLFRKEGQNVTLSCEQNLNHDAMYWYRQDPGQGLRLIYYSQIVNDFQKGDIAEGYSVSREKKESFPLTVTSAQKNPTAFYLCACGQGLTEAFFGQGTRLTVV.

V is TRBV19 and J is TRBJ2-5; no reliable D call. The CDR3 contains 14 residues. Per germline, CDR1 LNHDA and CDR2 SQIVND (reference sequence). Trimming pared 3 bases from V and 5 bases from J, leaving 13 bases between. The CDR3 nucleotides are TGTGCCAGTAGTATGACCTCCCGATGGGAGACCCAGTACTTC. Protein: CASSMTSRWETQYF.

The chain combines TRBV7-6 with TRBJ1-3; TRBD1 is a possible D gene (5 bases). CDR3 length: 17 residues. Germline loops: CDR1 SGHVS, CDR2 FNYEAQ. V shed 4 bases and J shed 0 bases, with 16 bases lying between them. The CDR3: CASSSYRQTSSGNTIYF. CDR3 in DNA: TGTGCCAGCAGCTCCTACCGACAGACAAGCTCTGGAAACACCATATATTTT.

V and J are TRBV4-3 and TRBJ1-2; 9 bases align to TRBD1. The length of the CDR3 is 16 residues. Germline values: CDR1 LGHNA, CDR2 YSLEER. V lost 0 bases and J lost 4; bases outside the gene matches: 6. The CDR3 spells CASSQDLDRGFYGYTF. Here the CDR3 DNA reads TGCGCCAGCAGCCAAGATTTAGACAGGGGGTTCTATGGCTACACCTTC.

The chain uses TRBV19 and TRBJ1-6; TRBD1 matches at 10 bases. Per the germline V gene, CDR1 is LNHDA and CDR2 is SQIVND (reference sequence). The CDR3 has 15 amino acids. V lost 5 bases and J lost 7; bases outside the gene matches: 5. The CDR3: CASSLGQGPNSPLHF. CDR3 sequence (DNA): TGTGCCAGTAGTTTGGGACAGGGGCCCAATTCACCCCTCCACTTT.

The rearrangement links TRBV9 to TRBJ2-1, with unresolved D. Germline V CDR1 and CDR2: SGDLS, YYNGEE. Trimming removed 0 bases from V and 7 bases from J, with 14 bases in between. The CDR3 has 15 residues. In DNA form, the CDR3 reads TGTGCCAGCAGCGTAGTTGGCCGAACTAATAATGAGCAGTTCTTC. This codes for CASSVVGRTNNEQFF.

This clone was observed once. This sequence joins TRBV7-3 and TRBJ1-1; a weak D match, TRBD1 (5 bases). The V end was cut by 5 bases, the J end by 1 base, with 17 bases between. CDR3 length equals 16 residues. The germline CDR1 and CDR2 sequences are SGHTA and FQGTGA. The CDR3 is CASSPTGGTGNTEAFF. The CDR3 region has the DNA TGTGCCAGCAGCCCGACGGGCGGGACGGGGAACACTGAAGCTTTCTTT.

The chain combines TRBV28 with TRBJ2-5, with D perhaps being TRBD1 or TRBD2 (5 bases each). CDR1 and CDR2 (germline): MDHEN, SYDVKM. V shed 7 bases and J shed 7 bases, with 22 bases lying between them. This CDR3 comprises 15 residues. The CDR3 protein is CASKISGGLDVTQYF. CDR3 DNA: TGTGCCAGCAAGATCAGTGGGGGTCTAGATGTGACCCAGTACTTC. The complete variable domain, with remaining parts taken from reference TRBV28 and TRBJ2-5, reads DVKVTQSSRYLVKRTGEKVFLECVQDMDHENMFWYRQDPGLGLRLIYFSYDVKMKEKGDIPEGYSVSREKKERFSLILESASTNQTSMYLCASKISGGLDVTQYFGPGTRLLVL.

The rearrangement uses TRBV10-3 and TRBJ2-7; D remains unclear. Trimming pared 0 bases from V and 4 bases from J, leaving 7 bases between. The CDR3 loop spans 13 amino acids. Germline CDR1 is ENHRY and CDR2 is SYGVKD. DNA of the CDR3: TGTGCCATCAGTGAGTCGGAGTTATACGAGCAGTACTTC. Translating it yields CAISESELYEQYF.

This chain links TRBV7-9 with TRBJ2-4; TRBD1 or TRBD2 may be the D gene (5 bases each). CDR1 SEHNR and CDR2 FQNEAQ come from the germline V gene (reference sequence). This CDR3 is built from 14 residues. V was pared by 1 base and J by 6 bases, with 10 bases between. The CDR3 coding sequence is TGTGCCAGCAGCTTAGGGGGGAACACAAACATTCAGTACTTC. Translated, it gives CASSLGGNTNIQYF. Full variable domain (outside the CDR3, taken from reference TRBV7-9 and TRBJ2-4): DTGVSQNPRHKITKRGQNVTFRCDPISEHNRLYWYRQTLGQGPEFLTYFQNEAQLEKSRLLSDRFSAERPKGSFSTLEIQRTEQGDSAMYLCASSLGGNTNIQYFGAGTRLSVL.

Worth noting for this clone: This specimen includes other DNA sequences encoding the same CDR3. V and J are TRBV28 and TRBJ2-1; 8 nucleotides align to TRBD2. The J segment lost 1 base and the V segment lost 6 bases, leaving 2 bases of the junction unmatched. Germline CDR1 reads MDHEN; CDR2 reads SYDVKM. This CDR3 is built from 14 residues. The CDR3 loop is CASRGGGSYNEQFF. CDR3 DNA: TGTGCCAGCAGAGGCGGGGGGTCCTACAATGAGCAGTTCTTC.

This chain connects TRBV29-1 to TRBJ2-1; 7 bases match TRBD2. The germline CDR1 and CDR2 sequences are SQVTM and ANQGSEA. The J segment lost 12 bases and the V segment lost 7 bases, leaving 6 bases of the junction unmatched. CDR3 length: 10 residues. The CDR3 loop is CSGGGTPQFF. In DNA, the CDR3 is TGCAGCGGGGGGGGGACTCCGCAGTTCTTC.

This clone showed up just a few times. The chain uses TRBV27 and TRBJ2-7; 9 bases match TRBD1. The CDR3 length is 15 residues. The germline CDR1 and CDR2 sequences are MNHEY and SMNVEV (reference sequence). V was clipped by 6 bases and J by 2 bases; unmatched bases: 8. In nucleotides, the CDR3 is TGTGCCAGCAGAACCCCCGGACAGGGGACCTACGAGCAGTACTTC. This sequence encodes CASRTPGQGTYEQYF.

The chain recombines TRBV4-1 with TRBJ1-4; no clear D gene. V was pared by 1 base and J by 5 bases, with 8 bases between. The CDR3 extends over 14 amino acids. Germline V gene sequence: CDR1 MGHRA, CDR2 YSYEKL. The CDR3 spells CASSQGTINEKLFF. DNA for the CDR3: TGCGCCAGCAGCCAAGGGACGATAAATGAAAAACTGTTTTTT.